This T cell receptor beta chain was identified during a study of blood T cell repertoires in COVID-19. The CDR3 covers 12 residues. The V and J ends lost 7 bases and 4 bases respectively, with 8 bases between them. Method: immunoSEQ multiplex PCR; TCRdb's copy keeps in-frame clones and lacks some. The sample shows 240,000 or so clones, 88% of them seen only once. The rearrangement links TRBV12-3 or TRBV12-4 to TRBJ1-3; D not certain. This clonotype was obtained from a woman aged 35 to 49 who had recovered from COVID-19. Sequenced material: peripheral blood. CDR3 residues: CASTYPGNTIYF. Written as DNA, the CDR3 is TGTGCCAGCACCTACCCGGGAAACACCATATATTTT.